Given below is one TCR beta chain in context. The antigen is not known. This sample was included in a study of blood T cells in healthy people across ages. Regarding the study as a whole: Per million T cells, the diversity of TCR beta decreased roughly linearly as age advanced.

V gave up 4 bases and J gave up 6 bases, with 15 bases separating them. Looked up from germline, CDR1 is SQVTM and CDR2 is ANQGSEA. This CDR3 contains 13 residues. PCR was performed a second time for about 6 to 12 cycles using a sample-barcoded 5' primer and a J-beta primer mix. Sequencing of every sample gave 3 million or more CDR3-containing paired-end reads. Each CDR3 protein is one row after TCRdb ran MiXCR on the 5' RACE reads. The sample carries around 1.5 million distinct CDR3 sequences, about 32% recorded once. The chain combines TRBV29-1 with TRBJ1-1; D call uncertain. The source is a woman younger than 45 in good health. Source material: blood. The chain's CDR3 is CSVGIPLRPEAFF. The CDR3 coding sequence is TGCAGCGTTGGGATCCCCCTCCGCCCTGAAGCTTTCTTT.